The source of this T cell receptor (beta chain) is a study of blood T cell repertoires in COVID-19. Study as a whole: PBMCs, B-cell-depleted T cells, or T cells were the source of the cDNA or gDNA that made up the material.

The germline gives CDR1 MNHEY, CDR2 SVGEGT. The CDR3 contains 14 residues. Trimming at V came to 2 bases and at J to 13 bases, leaving 9 bases not matched to a gene. Original processing notes: Nucleated cell counts were estimated from reference gene primer amplification. Produced via immunoSEQ multiplex PCR; TCRdb's table is partial and in-frame only. V and J calls and clone size come straight from that table; D and trimming were deduced from the DNA. Of 130,000 or so clones listed, about 88% are singletons. Sample: peripheral blood. The origin of this receptor is an elderly woman with acute or convalescent COVID-19. V and J are TRBV6-2 or TRBV6-3 and TRBJ2-1; the match to TRBD2 covers 9 bases. The CDR3 coding sequence is TGTGCCAGCAGTTACCCGGGGCTAGCGGGAATCCAGTTCTTC. As protein: CASSYPGLAGIQFF.